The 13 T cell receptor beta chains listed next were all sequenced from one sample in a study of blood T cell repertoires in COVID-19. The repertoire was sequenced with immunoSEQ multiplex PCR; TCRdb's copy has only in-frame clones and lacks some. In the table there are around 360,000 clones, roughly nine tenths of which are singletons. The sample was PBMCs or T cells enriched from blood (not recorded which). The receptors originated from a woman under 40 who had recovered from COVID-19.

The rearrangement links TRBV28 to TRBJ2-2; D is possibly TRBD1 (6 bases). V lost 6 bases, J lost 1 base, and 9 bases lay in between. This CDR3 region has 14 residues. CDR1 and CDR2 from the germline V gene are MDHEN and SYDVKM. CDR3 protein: CASRGDKNTGELFF. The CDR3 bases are TGTGCCAGCAGGGGGGACAAGAACACCGGGGAGCTGTTTTTT.

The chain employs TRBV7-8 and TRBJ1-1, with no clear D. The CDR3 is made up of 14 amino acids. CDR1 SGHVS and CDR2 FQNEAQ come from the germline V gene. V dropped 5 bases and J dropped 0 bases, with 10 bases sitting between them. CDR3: CASSPERMNTEAFF. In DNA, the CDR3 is TGTGCCAGCAGCCCTGAGCGGATGAACACTGAAGCTTTCTTT.

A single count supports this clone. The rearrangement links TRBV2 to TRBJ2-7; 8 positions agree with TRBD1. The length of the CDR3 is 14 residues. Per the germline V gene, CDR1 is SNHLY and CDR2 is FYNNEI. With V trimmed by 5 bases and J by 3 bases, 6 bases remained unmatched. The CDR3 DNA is TGTGCCAGCAGTTTGCGACAGGGGTTCTACGAGCAGTACTTC. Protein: CASSLRQGFYEQYF. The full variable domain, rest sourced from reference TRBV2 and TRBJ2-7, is EPEVTQTPSHQVTQMGQEVILRCVPISNHLYFYWYRQILGQKVEFLVSFYNNEISEKSEIFDDQFSVERPDGSNFTLKIRSTKLEDSAMYFCASSLRQGFYEQYFGPGTRLTVT.

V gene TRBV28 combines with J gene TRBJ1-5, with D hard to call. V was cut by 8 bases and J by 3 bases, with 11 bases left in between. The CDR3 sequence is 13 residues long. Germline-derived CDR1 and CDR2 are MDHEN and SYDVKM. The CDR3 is CASLAGFNQPQHF. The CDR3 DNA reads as TGTGCCAGCCTGGCGGGTTTCAATCAGCCCCAGCATTTT.

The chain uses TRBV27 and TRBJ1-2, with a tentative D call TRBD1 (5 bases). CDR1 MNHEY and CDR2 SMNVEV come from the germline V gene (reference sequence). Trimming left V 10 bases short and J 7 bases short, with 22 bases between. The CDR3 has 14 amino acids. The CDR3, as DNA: TGTGCCACCCCACGCCGGGACTCCCCGCGTGGCTACACCTTC. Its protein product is CATPRRDSPRGYTF.

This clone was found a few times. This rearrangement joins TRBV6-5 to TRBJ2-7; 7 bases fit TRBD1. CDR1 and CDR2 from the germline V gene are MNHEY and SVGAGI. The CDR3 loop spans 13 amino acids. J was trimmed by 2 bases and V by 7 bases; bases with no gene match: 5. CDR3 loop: CASNRQGAYEQYF. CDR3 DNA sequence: TGTGCCAGCAATCGACAGGGTGCCTACGAGCAGTACTTC.

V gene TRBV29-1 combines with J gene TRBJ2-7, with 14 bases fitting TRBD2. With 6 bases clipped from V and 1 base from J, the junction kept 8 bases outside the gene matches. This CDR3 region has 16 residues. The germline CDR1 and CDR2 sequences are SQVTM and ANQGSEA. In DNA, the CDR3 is TGCAGCGTCACGGGACTAGCGGGAGTTCCATCCTACGAGCAGTACTTC. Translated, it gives CSVTGLAGVPSYEQYF.

The CDR3 loop reads CASSEYIADYEQYF. The CDR3 DNA sequence: TGTGCCAGCAGTGAATATATTGCAGACTACGAGCAGTACTTC. This chain connects TRBV25-1 to TRBJ2-7; D unclear. The CDR3 runs to 14 residues. The V gene lost 0 bases and the J gene lost 3 bases, with 9 bases spanning the gap. Germline V lookup: CDR1 MGHDK, CDR2 SYGVNS.

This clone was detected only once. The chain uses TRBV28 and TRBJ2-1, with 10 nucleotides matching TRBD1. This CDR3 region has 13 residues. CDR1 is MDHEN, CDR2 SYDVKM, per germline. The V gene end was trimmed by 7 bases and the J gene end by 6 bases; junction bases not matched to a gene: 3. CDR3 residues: CASTRDRGNEQFF. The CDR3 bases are TGTGCCAGCACCAGGGACAGGGGCAATGAGCAGTTCTTC.

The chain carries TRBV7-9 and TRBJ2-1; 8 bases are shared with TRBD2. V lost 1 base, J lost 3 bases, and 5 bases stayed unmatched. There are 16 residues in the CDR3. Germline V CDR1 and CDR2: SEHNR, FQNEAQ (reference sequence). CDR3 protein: CASSLVVGTSYNEQFF. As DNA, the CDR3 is TGTGCCAGCAGCTTAGTCGTTGGGACTAGCTACAATGAGCAGTTCTTC. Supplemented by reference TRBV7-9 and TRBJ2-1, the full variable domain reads DTGVSQNPRHKITKRGQNVTFRCDPISEHNRLYWYRQTLGQGPEFLTYFQNEAQLEKSRLLSDRFSAERPKGSFSTLEIQRTEQGDSAMYLCASSLVVGTSYNEQFFGPGTRLTVL.

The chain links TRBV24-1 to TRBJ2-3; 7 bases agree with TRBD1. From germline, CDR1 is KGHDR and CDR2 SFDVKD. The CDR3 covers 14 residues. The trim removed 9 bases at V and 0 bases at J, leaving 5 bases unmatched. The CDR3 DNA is TGTGCCACCGGGGACAGTTCTAGCACAGATACGCAGTATTTT. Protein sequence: CATGDSSSTDTQYF.

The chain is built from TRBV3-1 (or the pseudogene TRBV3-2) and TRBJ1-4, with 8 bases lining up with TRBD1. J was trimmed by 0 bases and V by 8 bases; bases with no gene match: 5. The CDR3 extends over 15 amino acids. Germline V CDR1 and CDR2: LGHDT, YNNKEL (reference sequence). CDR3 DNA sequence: TGTGCCAGCGGCGGACAGGGATCAACTAATGAAAAACTGTTTTTT. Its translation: CASGGQGSTNEKLFF.

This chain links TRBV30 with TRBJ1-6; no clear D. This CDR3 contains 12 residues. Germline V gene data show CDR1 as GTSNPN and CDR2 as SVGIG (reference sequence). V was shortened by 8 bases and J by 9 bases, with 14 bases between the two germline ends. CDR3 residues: CAGPGDVSPLHF. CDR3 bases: TGTGCCGGTCCAGGCGACGTTTCACCCCTCCACTTT.